The next 17 T cell receptor beta chains were all read from a single sample in a study of T cell responses to AZD1222 COVID-19 vaccine. Some clones are missing from TCRdb's copy, which holds only in-frame ones; the method was immunoSEQ multiplex PCR. The profile covers 120,000 or so clones, with about 92% appearing a single time and 4.4% taken by the ten largest. Source: peripheral blood, taken on day 0 of MenACWY control vaccination. These receptors were taken from an adult in good health.

Concerning this clone: At one end, the junction sequence differs from germline, possibly due to a read error. The V gene is TRBV28, the J gene TRBJ2-6; TRBD1 matches 8 bases. This CDR3 comprises 13 residues. CDR1 and CDR2 (germline): MDHEN, SYDVKM. Written as DNA, the CDR3 is TGTGCCAGCAGTTTGACAGGGGTCAACGTCCTGACTTTC. Translation: CASSLTGVNVLTF. The full variable domain, rest sourced from reference TRBV28 and TRBJ2-6, is DVKVTQSSRYLVKRTGEKVFLECVQDMDHENMFWYRQDPGLGLRLIYFSYDVKMKEKGDIPEGYSVSREKKERFSLILESASTNQTSMYLCASSLTGVNVLTFGAGSRLTVL.

CDR3 nucleotide sequence: TGTGCCAGCACTCGCCGGGGCGAAAGCACAGATACGCAGTATTTT. Translating it yields CASTRRGESTDTQYF. J is TRBJ2-3 and V is TRBV2, with D perhaps assigned TRBD1 or TRBD2 (5 bases each). The V gene lost 7 bases and the J gene lost 0 bases, with 14 bases spanning the gap. Per germline, CDR1 SNHLY and CDR2 FYNNEI. The CDR3 covers 15 residues.

This clone was picked up one time. The chain employs TRBV24-1 and TRBJ2-5; 7 positions agree with TRBD1. Trimming at V came to 1 base and at J to 3 bases, leaving 13 bases not matched to a gene. The CDR3 consists of 18 residues. The V gene's germline CDR1 is KGHDR and CDR2 SFDVKD. In nucleotides, the CDR3 is TGTGCCACCAGTGATTTCAGAAATGACTTGGGACAGAAAGAGACCCAGTACTTC. It codes for CATSDFRNDLGQKETQYF.

J is TRBJ2-7 and V is TRBV7-9; 11 nucleotides align to TRBD1. After removal of 5 bases from V and 6 bases from J, the junction contained 9 bases not matched to a gene. Germline V gene sequence: CDR1 SEHNR, CDR2 FQNEAQ (reference sequence). The CDR3 extends over 15 amino acids. The CDR3: CASSLWTGGGCEQYF. CDR3 bases: TGTGCCAGCAGCCTATGGACAGGGGGCGGTTGCGAGCAGTACTTC.

The CDR3 sequence is CASSLVVGTGELFF. The CDR3 region has the DNA TGTGCCAGCAGCTTAGTGGTTGGCACCGGGGAGCTGTTTTTT. The chain employs TRBV11-2 and TRBJ2-2, with D hard to call. The CDR3 totals 14 residues. The ends were cut back, 1 base at V and 4 bases at J, with 7 bases in the middle. Per the germline V gene, CDR1 is SGHAT and CDR2 is FQNNGV. The complete variable domain, with remaining parts taken from reference TRBV11-2 and TRBJ2-2, reads EAGVAQSPRYKIIEKRQSVAFWCNPISGHATLYWYQQILGQGPKLLIQFQNNGVVDDSQLPKDRFSAERLKGVDSTLKIQPAKLEDSAVYLCASSLVVGTGELFFGEGSRLTVL.

This clone has a single count. V gene TRBV27 combines with J gene TRBJ2-7, with a possible D match to TRBD1 (6 bases). CDR3 length: 15 residues. CDR1 is MNHEY, CDR2 SMNVEV, per germline (reference sequence). The ends were cut back, 6 bases at V and 1 base at J, with 16 bases in the middle. CDR3 loop: CASSQPTTGSYEQYF. CDR3 nucleotides: TGTGCCAGCAGCCAACCAACTACAGGGTCCTACGAGCAGTACTTC.

The chain employs TRBV14 and TRBJ2-1; 9 bases match TRBD2. This CDR3 is 20 amino acids long. Per germline, CDR1 SGHDN and CDR2 FVKESK. The V and J ends lost 3 bases and 9 bases, in that order; junction bases with no gene match: 24. The CDR3 sequence is CASSQSSVRRGGPVHPEQFF. The CDR3 DNA sequence: TGTGCCAGCAGCCAGAGTAGTGTCAGGCGGGGGGGCCCTGTCCATCCTGAGCAGTTCTTC.

This rearrangement joins TRBV12-3 or TRBV12-4 to TRBJ1-1, with unresolved D. Deletions cut 3 bases from V and 8 bases from J, with 10 bases between. CDR3 length equals 12 residues. This CDR3 reads CASSFLRVEAFF. CDR3 DNA sequence: TGTGCCAGCAGTTTCTTAAGGGTCGAAGCTTTCTTT.

This clone was observed a few times. The chain employs TRBV7-2 and TRBJ2-5; possibly TRBD2 for D (5 bases). Germline V lookup: CDR1 SGHTA, CDR2 FQGNSA. The CDR3 totals 14 residues. V dropped 5 bases and J dropped 5 bases, with 15 bases sitting between them. CDR3 in amino acids: CASSVGGSAETQYF. The CDR3, as DNA: TGTGCCAGCAGCGTGGGTGGGAGTGCCGAGACCCAGTACTTC.

The chain couples TRBV6-4 to TRBJ2-3; D may be TRBD1 (6 bases). Trimming stripped 3 bases from V and 3 bases from J, with 10 bases between. The CDR3 is 14 amino acids. Germline V gives CDR1 MRHNA, CDR2 SNTAGT. The CDR3 DNA is TGTGCCAGCAGTGAGACAGGCGGGACAGATACGCAGTATTTT. Encoded protein: CASSETGGTDTQYF.

The chain links TRBV5-1 to TRBJ2-1; 13 bases agree with TRBD2. Per the germline V gene, CDR1 is SGHRS and CDR2 is YFSETQ. The ends lost 0 bases at V and 7 bases at J; junction bases unmatched: 4. This CDR3 is 16 amino acids long. Written as DNA, the CDR3 is TGCGCCAGCAGCTTGGGGAAGACTAGCGGGGGGAATGAGCAGTTCTTC. Protein sequence: CASSLGKTSGGNEQFF. Complete variable domain (other parts from reference TRBV5-1 and TRBJ2-1): KAGVTQTPRYLIKTRGQQVTLSCSPISGHRSVSWYQQTPGQGLQFLFEYFSETQRNKGNFPGRFSGRQFSNSRSEMNVSTLELGDSALYLCASSLGKTSGGNEQFFGPGTRLTVL.

The chain employs TRBV4-2 and TRBJ1-1; a possible D gene is TRBD1 (5 bases). V gave up 1 base and J gave up 6 bases, with 12 bases separating them. Germline CDR1 LGHNA, CDR2 YNFKEQ. This CDR3 region has 14 residues. DNA for the CDR3: TGTGCCAGCAGCCAAGGAGGGGTGCCACCTGAAGCTTTCTTT. Protein sequence: CASSQGGVPPEAFF.

This clone has just one count. The chain has TRBV7-9 and TRBJ2-7, with 7 bases identical to TRBD2. The J segment lost 2 bases and the V segment lost 2 bases, leaving 3 bases of the junction unmatched. Germline V gene sequence: CDR1 SEHNR, CDR2 FQNEAQ (reference sequence). The CDR3 has 14 residues. CDR3 region: CASSLIAGPYEQYF. As DNA, the CDR3 is TGTGCCAGCAGCTTAATAGCGGGTCCCTACGAGCAGTACTTC. The full variable domain, with the rest looked up from reference TRBV7-9 and TRBJ2-7, is DTGVSQNPRHKITKRGQNVTFRCDPISEHNRLYWYRQTLGQGPEFLTYFQNEAQLEKSRLLSDRFSAERPKGSFSTLEIQRTEQGDSAMYLCASSLIAGPYEQYFGPGTRLTVT.

This clone was counted only a few times. V gene TRBV2 combines with J gene TRBJ1-5; D ambiguous. Germline V gene data show CDR1 as SNHLY and CDR2 as FYNNEI. This CDR3 has 13 amino acids. Trimming cost V 3 bases and J 1 base, with 4 bases left between them. The CDR3 is CASSEQSNQPQHF. The CDR3 DNA sequence: TGTGCCAGCAGTGAGCAAAGCAATCAGCCCCAGCATTTT.

This chain links TRBV5-1 with TRBJ1-2, with no clear D. The CDR3 is 13 amino acids. CDR1 is SGHRS and CDR2 is YFSETQ in the germline V gene. The V end lost 4 bases, the J end lost 7 bases, and 14 bases lay between the germline ends. CDR3 DNA: TGCGCCAGCAGCCCTGAAGGGTCGGGTGGCTACACCTTC. This encodes CASSPEGSGGYTF.

The chain is built from TRBV20-1 and TRBJ2-3, with 8 nucleotides matching TRBD1. The trim removed 6 bases at V and 10 bases at J, leaving 6 bases unmatched. The CDR3 runs 11 residues. CDR1 is DFQATT, CDR2 SNEGSKA, per germline (reference sequence). CDR3 sequence (DNA): TGCAGTGCAACGGACAGGGTCGCGCAGTATTTT. Protein sequence: CSATDRVAQYF.

The chain uses TRBV10-3 and TRBJ2-7; possible D gene TRBD2, 6 bases. The CDR3 is 15 residues long. Trimming cost V 4 bases and J 0 bases, with 13 bases left between them. The germline CDR1 and CDR2 sequences are ENHRY and SYGVKD. The CDR3 reads CAISGTGDPSYEQYF. In DNA, the CDR3 is TGTGCCATCAGTGGGACGGGGGACCCCTCCTACGAGCAGTACTTC.